This T cell receptor (beta chain) was identified during a study of blood T cell repertoires in COVID-19. The wider study: Sources were T cells, B-cell-depleted T cells, or PBMCs; the material itself was cDNA or gDNA.

The ends lost 0 bases at V and 0 bases at J; junction bases unmatched: 1. The CDR3 extends over 15 amino acids. In germline, CDR1 is SGHTS, CDR2 YDEGEE. Seattle patients were enrolled while actively infected and followed longitudinally. The assay was immunoSEQ multiplex PCR, and TCRdb's table has in-frame clones only and misses some. The data contain more than 60,000 clones, about 90% of them seen just once; the ten biggest clones take up about 43%. The genes are TRBV5-8 and TRBJ2-3; 7 positions match TRBD2. This clonotype was obtained from a woman aged 55-69 years with COVID-19, enrolled during active disease. The material sequenced was peripheral blood. The CDR3 here is CASSLGSGSTDTQYF. The CDR3 region has the DNA TGTGCCAGCAGCTTGGGTAGCGGGAGCACAGATACGCAGTATTTT.